This TCR beta chain was recovered during a study of control samples from healthy donors and cancer patients. Germline values: CDR1 SGHVS, CDR2 FNYEAQ. This CDR3 spans 16 amino acids. Trimming took off 1 base at V and 4 bases at J, with 15 bases between the two ends. Clones were read by immunoSEQ multiplex PCR, and TCRdb kept only the in-frame ones, dropping some. The table includes 64,000 or so clones, roughly 90% detected once. The sequence was obtained from a man aged 35 to 55 with colorectal cancer. The chain employs TRBV7-6 and TRBJ2-3; D not certain. The sequencing input was PBMCs. CDR3: CASSLGSWGGADTQYF. The CDR3 nucleotides are TGTGCCAGCAGCTTAGGTTCCTGGGGTGGTGCAGATACGCAGTATTTT.